Below, 27 T cell receptor beta chains from the same sample are listed, as sequenced in a study of T cells in Graves' hyperthyroidism and ophthalmopathy (dated by TCRdb to between 2018 and 2021). Library generation was performed with multiplex PCR. These reads were obtained on an Illumina HiSeq 2000. The TCR beta CDR3 regions were amplified from the RNA transcripts. The first round of RT-PCR for the TCR CDR3 was performed with the HTBI primer set and the Qiagen OneStep RT-PCR kit. The public sequencing data were trimmed at Q25 with fastp and processed into clonotypes with MiXCR by TCRdb, which kept only in-frame beta chains. Each CDR3 protein appears once, grouped with its most common genes and DNA. The sample profile shows a few hundred thousand distinct CDR3 sequences; 35% to 55% of them were found once. Around 7.7% of the sample lies in the top ten. The specimen sequenced was peripheral blood or thyroid tissue (not recorded which). The receptors originated from a woman aged 18 to 35 with Graves' hyperthyroidism.

About this clonotype: A much bigger clone sits one base away, suggesting this may be a read error. The chain has TRBV20-1 and TRBJ2-7; 8 nucleotides align to TRBD2. Germline V gene lookup returns CDR1 DFQATT and CDR2 SNEGSKA (reference sequence). V was pared by 5 bases and J by 2 bases, with 8 bases of the junction left unmatched. The CDR3 is made up of 14 amino acids. CDR3 sequence: CSAGTREGPYEQYF. In DNA form, the CDR3 reads TGCAGTGCTGGCACACGGGAGGGCCCCTACGAGCAGTACTTC.

The V and J genes are TRBV15 and TRBJ1-2; D unresolved. CDR1 LNHNV and CDR2 YYDKDF come from the germline V gene (reference sequence). Between the trimmed V and J ends, which lost 7 bases and 7 bases, there was a span of 16 bases. This CDR3 contains 13 residues. CDR3 in amino acids: CATKFGGRAGYTF. The CDR3 DNA sequence: TGTGCCACCAAGTTCGGTGGGAGGGCTGGCTACACCTTC.

The gene calls are TRBV19 and TRBJ2-5; 9 bases are shared with TRBD1. With V trimmed by 10 bases and J by 4 bases, 4 bases remained unmatched. The germline V gene has CDR1 LNHDA and CDR2 SQIVND (reference sequence). This CDR3 is 12 amino acids long. CDR3 DNA sequence: TGTGCCACTACGACAGGGGGAGAGACCCAGTACTTC. It translates to CATTTGGETQYF.

This rearrangement joins TRBV2 to TRBJ2-5; maybe TRBD2 (6 bases). The assigned J gene may be wrong: the sequence end matches TRBJ2-1 better. The CDR3 spans 14 residues. Germline V gene sequence: CDR1 SNHLY, CDR2 FYNNEI. The DNA of the CDR3 is TGTGCCAGCAGTGTACTAGCCTTCCACAATGAGCAGTTCTTC. It translates to CASSVLAFHNEQFF.

The chain couples TRBV7-8 to TRBJ1-2, with D maybe TRBD1 (6 bases). The germline V gene encodes CDR1 SGHVS and CDR2 FQNEAQ. This CDR3 is 15 amino acids long. V was trimmed by 0 bases and J by 8 bases, leaving 16 bases between them. In nucleotides, the CDR3 is TGTGCCAGCAGCTTAGCGCTCCAGGACAGTGCCGGCTACACCTTC. Residues: CASSLALQDSAGYTF.

The rearrangement uses TRBV20-1 and TRBJ1-3; TRBD1 might be the D (6 bases). This CDR3 region has 13 residues. Germline values: CDR1 DFQATT, CDR2 SNEGSKA (reference sequence). The V end was cut by 5 bases, the J end by 2 bases, with 10 bases between. As DNA, the CDR3 is TGCAGTGCTCCACAGGGAACTGGAAACACCATATATTTT. It specifies CSAPQGTGNTIYF.

This clonotype was seen a few times. The V call is TRBV4-3, the J call TRBJ2-2; 12 bases are a match to TRBD2. J lost 7 bases, V lost 4 bases, and 7 bases had no gene match. The CDR3 extends over 16 amino acids. Germline V gives CDR1 LGHNA, CDR2 YSLEER. CDR3 nucleotide sequence: TGCGCCAGCAGCCCGCGACTAGCGGGAGAAGTCGGGGAGCTGTTTTTT. The encoded protein is CASSPRLAGEVGELFF.

The genes are TRBV5-4 and TRBJ2-5; a weak D match, TRBD2 (6 bases). Germline CDR1 SGHNT, CDR2 YYREEE (reference sequence). This CDR3 has 13 residues. The V gene lost 4 bases and the J gene lost 5 bases, with 12 bases spanning the gap. The CDR3 DNA reads TGTGCCAGCAGCCTTGGGACTGACGAGACCCAGTACTTC. It encodes CASSLGTDETQYF.

There are many counts of this clonotype. V gene TRBV6-5 combines with J gene TRBJ1-6; a weak D match, TRBD1 (6 bases). This CDR3 comprises 18 residues. Trimming removed 2 bases at V and 4 bases at J, with 18 bases between. Germline V gene sequence: CDR1 MNHEY, CDR2 SVGAGI. Here the CDR3 DNA reads TGTGCCAGCAGTTACCCATCCGGGGGGCTCGGTTATAATTCACCCCTCCACTTT. Translating gives CASSYPSGGLGYNSPLHF.

The genes are TRBV15 and TRBJ2-5; D might be TRBD1 (6 bases). The CDR3 covers 16 residues. V was pared by 4 bases and J by 10 bases, with 25 bases between. Germline assignment: CDR1 LNHNV and CDR2 YYDKDF (reference sequence). The CDR3 loop is CATSTDTGLGAIDQYF. Written as DNA, the CDR3 is TGTGCCACCAGCACTGATACAGGGTTGGGGGCAATCGACCAGTACTTC.

There are a few counts of this clonotype. V usage is TRBV5-4 and J usage is TRBJ1-2; D possibly corresponds to TRBD1 (6 bases). The germline CDR1 and CDR2 sequences are SGHNT and YYREEE (reference sequence). V shed 2 bases and J shed 3 bases, with 14 bases lying between them. This CDR3 region has 15 residues. CDR3 sequence (DNA): TGTGCCAGCAGCTTAGCGTTGGACAGCTACTATGGCTACACCTTC. This gives the protein CASSLALDSYYGYTF. Variable domain in full (rest from reference TRBV5-4 and TRBJ1-2): ETGVTQSPTHLIKTRGQQVTLRCSSQSGHNTVSWYQQALGQGPQFIFQYYREEENGRGNFPPRFSGLQFPNYSSELNVNALELDDSALYLCASSLALDSYYGYTFGSGTRLTVV.

This clonotype was recorded at least ten times. This chain links TRBV25-1 with TRBJ2-7, with D perhaps TRBD2 (6 bases). The CDR3 sequence is 14 residues long. V gave up 3 bases and J gave up 3 bases, with 12 bases separating them. From germline, CDR1 is MGHDK and CDR2 SYGVNS. This chain's CDR3 is CASSELGLYYEQYF. DNA of the CDR3: TGTGCCAGCAGTGAGTTGGGACTTTACTACGAGCAGTACTTC.

In regard to this clonotype: Possible read error: a much larger clone is one base away. This chain links TRBV7-2 with TRBJ2-7; perhaps TRBD2 as D (5 bases). V lost 5 bases and J lost 2, with 28 bases in between. This CDR3 has 19 amino acids. From germline, CDR1 is SGHTA and CDR2 FQGNSA. The CDR3 nucleotides read TGTGCCAGCAGCAACCCAGTTTTTCCGTTCCAGCTGGAGGCCTACGAGCAGTACTTC. Its protein product is CASSNPVFPFQLEAYEQYF.

This clonotype was observed many times. The chain uses TRBV6-5 and TRBJ1-5; D possibly corresponds to TRBD1 (6 bases). V was clipped by 1 base and J by 7 bases, with 11 bases between them. CDR3 size: 14 residues. Germline loops: CDR1 MNHEY, CDR2 SVGAGI. The CDR3, as DNA: TGTGCCAGCAGTTACTTAGGGGGAGGACAGCCCCAGCATTTT. Translation gives CASSYLGGGQPQHF.

As DNA, the CDR3 is TGCAGCGTCGACTTGGACAGGGGACAGCACCACGGCTACACCTTC. The encoded protein is CSVDLDRGQHHGYTF. The genes are TRBV29-1 and TRBJ1-2, with 9 positions matching TRBD1. CDR1 and CDR2 (germline): SQVTM, ANQGSEA. Unmatched junction bases numbered 16, after V lost 6 bases and J lost 8 bases. This CDR3 spans 15 amino acids.

Remarks on this clonotype: Here the CDR3 omits its conserved ending phenylalanine or tryptophan, so a read error is the likely source. The limits of the CDR3 on the DNA are not certain, so only TCRdb's listed CDR3 is given. The V and J genes are TRBV15 and TRBJ1-6; the table assigns TRBD1, which was not confirmed against the DNA. CDR1 LNHNV and CDR2 YYDKDF come from the germline V gene (reference sequence). Both ends counted, the CDR3 spans 8 residues. CDR3: CATSRSYR.

This chain links TRBV7-3 with TRBJ1-2, with 7 bases identical to TRBD1. The ends lost 4 bases at V and 5 bases at J; junction bases unmatched: 13. Germline V gene sequence: CDR1 SGHTA, CDR2 FQGTGA. The CDR3 covers 16 residues. The CDR3: CASSSRTGTAQYGYTF. CDR3 bases: TGTGCCAGCAGCTCTAGAACCGGGACAGCGCAATATGGCTACACCTTC.

The rearrangement links TRBV7-6 to TRBJ2-5; TRBD1 aligns across 7 bases. The CDR3 has 11 amino acids. Germline assignment: CDR1 SGHVS and CDR2 FNYEAQ. The J segment lost 9 bases and the V segment lost 5 bases, leaving 3 bases of the junction unmatched. The CDR3 region has the DNA TGTGCCAGCAGCCCTGGACAGGCCCAGTACTTC. The encoded protein is CASSPGQAQYF.

In nucleotides, the CDR3 is TGCGCCAGCAGCCAACCTGGGACTAGCGGAGCCTACGAGCAGTACTTC. This translates into CASSQPGTSGAYEQYF. This chain uses TRBV4-1 with TRBJ2-7, with 11 bases identical to TRBD2. The germline gives CDR1 MGHRA, CDR2 YSYEKL. This CDR3 is built from 16 residues. The J segment lost 2 bases and the V segment lost 2 bases, leaving 5 bases of the junction unmatched.

The V call is TRBV6-4, the J call TRBJ2-3, with D maybe TRBD2 (5 bases). The V end lost 5 bases, the J end lost 0 bases, and 12 bases lay between the germline ends. The CDR3 has 15 amino acids. CDR1 and CDR2 (germline): MRHNA, SNTAGT. The CDR3 coding sequence is TGTGCCAGCAGTATGGCTGGCGGGAGCACAGATACGCAGTATTTT. It is translated as CASSMAGGSTDTQYF.

The V and J genes are TRBV5-1 and TRBJ1-2, with 8 bases lining up with TRBD1. The CDR3 length is 15 residues. V was clipped by 1 base and J by 2 bases; unmatched bases: 4. The germline gives CDR1 SGHRS, CDR2 YFSETQ. The CDR3 DNA is TGCGCCAGCAGCTTGCAGGGGGCGGAGAACTATGGCTACACCTTC. Protein sequence: CASSLQGAENYGYTF.

In this sample, this clonotype turned up many times. The rearrangement joins TRBV7-2 to TRBJ1-6; D is unresolved. The CDR3 extends over 12 amino acids. Germline lookup yields CDR1 SGHTA and CDR2 FQGNSA. Trimming took 5 bases from V and 8 from J, leaving 7 bases between them. The CDR3 here is CASSPSHSPLHF. CDR3 nucleotide sequence: TGTGCCAGCAGCCCGAGTCATTCACCCCTCCACTTT.

This clonotype was seen a handful of times. The genes are TRBV6-2 or TRBV6-3 and TRBJ1-2; weak D call: TRBD1 (5 bases). Trimming removed 3 bases at V and 7 bases at J, with 12 bases between. This CDR3 is built from 13 residues. Germline lookup yields CDR1 MNHEY and CDR2 SVGEGT. Here the CDR3 DNA reads TGTGCCAGCAGTTATGGGGGTTCCTCTGGCTACACCTTC. This gives the protein CASSYGGSSGYTF.

This clonotype has a count of ten or more. The CDR3 nucleotides are TGCGCCAGCAGCCCAAGGTCCTTCGGGGAGACCCAGTACTTC. It yields the protein CASSPRSFGETQYF. The V and J genes are TRBV5-1 and TRBJ2-5, with D hard to call. Germline V gene lookup returns CDR1 SGHRS and CDR2 YFSETQ. Trimming stripped 4 bases from V and 5 bases from J, with 15 bases between. This CDR3 contains 14 residues.

This clonotype occurred many times. The chain joins TRBV20-1 to TRBJ1-1, with D possibly TRBD1 on 6 matching bases. The CDR3 has 13 residues. Between the trimmed V and J ends, which lost 6 bases and 5 bases, there was a span of 16 bases. The germline V gene has CDR1 DFQATT and CDR2 SNEGSKA (reference sequence). The CDR3: CSASPGAGTEAFF. DNA of the CDR3: TGCAGTGCATCCCCGGGGGCGGGGACTGAAGCTTTCTTT.

This clonotype was counted many times. This chain connects TRBV20-1 to TRBJ2-7; 7 bases line up with TRBD2. The trim removed 6 bases at V and 6 bases at J, leaving 14 bases unmatched. The CDR3 totals 14 residues. From germline, CDR1 is DFQATT and CDR2 SNEGSKA (reference sequence). In nucleotides, the CDR3 is TGCAGTGCGACCTCGGATGGGGGGGGTGGCGAGCAGTACTTC. Its translation is CSATSDGGGGEQYF.

The sample holds many counts of this clonotype. This rearrangement joins TRBV27 to TRBJ1-1, with TRBD1 matching 7 bases. Unmatched junction bases numbered 8, after V lost 5 bases and J lost 5 bases. Germline CDR1 reads MNHEY; CDR2 reads SMNVEV (reference sequence). The CDR3 has 14 residues. This chain's CDR3 is CASSQKTGTTEAFF. As DNA, the CDR3 is TGTGCCAGCAGTCAAAAGACAGGGACTACTGAAGCTTTCTTT.